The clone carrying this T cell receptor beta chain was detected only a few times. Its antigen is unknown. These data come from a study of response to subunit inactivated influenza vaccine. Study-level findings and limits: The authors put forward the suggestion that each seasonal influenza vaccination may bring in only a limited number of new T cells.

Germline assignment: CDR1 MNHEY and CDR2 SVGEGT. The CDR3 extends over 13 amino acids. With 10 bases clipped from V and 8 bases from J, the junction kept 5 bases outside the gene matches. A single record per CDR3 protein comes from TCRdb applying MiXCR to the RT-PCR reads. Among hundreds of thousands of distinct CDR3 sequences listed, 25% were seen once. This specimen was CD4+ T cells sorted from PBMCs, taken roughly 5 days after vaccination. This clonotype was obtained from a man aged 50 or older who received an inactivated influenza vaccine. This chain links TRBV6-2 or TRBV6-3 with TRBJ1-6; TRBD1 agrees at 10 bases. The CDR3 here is CATGQGVYSPLHF. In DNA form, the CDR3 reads TGTGCCACCGGACAGGGGGTTTATTCACCCCTCCACTTT.